This TCR beta chain was observed in a study of blood T cell repertoires in COVID-19. The CDR3 consists of 15 residues. Germline lookup yields CDR1 MNHEY and CDR2 SMNVEV (reference sequence). V lost 6 bases and J 10 bases, leaving 22 bases between the germline ends. Using immunoSEQ multiplex PCR, the repertoire was profiled, and TCRdb retains in-frame clones only, with some absent. The repertoire consists of 270,000 or so clones, with roughly 84% occurring once and the leading ten covering 3.1%. Sample: peripheral blood. This rearrangement joins TRBV27 to TRBJ2-1, with TRBD2 as a possible D gene (6 bases). The TCR sequence derives from a young woman with acute or convalescent COVID-19. The CDR3 spells CASSLERAGMREQFF. In DNA form, the CDR3 reads TGTGCCAGCAGCTTAGAAAGGGCGGGGATGAGGGAGCAGTTCTTC.